This note documents a single T cell receptor (beta chain) sequence. Germline CDR1 and CDR2: KGHSH and LQKENI. The V gene end was trimmed by 3 bases and the J gene end by 0 bases; junction bases not matched to a gene: 6. The CDR3 runs to 17 residues. This record comes from a study of cytomegalovirus exposure and HLA in healthy donors. The wider study: Out of 350 to 400 genotyped donors, less than 90% belonged to the Caucasian-associated ancestry cluster.

It was with 60 Vbeta and 13 Jbeta primers that the PCR ran. Produced via immunoSEQ multiplex PCR; TCRdb's table is partial and in-frame only. The sample lists 75,000 to 95,000 clones, roughly three fifths occurring once. Despite likely unrecorded immune exposures, the donors were nominally healthy at the time of sampling. The TCR sequence derives from a woman between 25 and 40 years old in good health and CMV-seronegative. This chain connects TRBV18 to TRBJ1-3, with 9 bases lining up with TRBD1. Material for sequencing was PBMCs. The CDR3 loop is CASSPGTGFHSGNTIYF. The CDR3 DNA reads as TGTGCCAGCTCACCCGGGACAGGGTTTCACTCTGGAAACACCATATATTTT.